This is a list of T cell receptor beta chains from one sample in a study of early T cells in non-severe SARS-CoV-2 infection. TCRdb processed the 5' RACE reads anew with MiXCR; each CDR3 protein has one entry. The sample lists about 47,000 distinct CDR3 sequences; 11% were seen once. What was sequenced was whole blood. These receptors originate from an adult who was a healthcare worker with PCR-confirmed SARS-CoV-2 infection or an uninfected control (not recorded which). Both conserved end residues are part of each CDR3. D genes are given only for firm matches. Part of the rows lack a size; the others show once, few, many or a class for expanded clones.

j_call d_call v_call clone_size cdr3_aa cdr3_nt
TRBJ1-1 . TRBV30 many CAWSVQGNTEAFF TGTGCCTGGAGTGTACAAGGTAACACTGAAGCTTTCTTT
TRBJ2-2 TRBD1 TRBV5-1 few CASSPRWTGEGTGELFF TGCGCCAGCAGCCCAAGATGGACAGGGGAAGGCACCGGGGAGCTGTTTTTT
TRBJ1-1 . TRBV9 . CASSVVSGGEAFF TGTGCCAGCAGCGTAGTTTCCGGAGGAGAAGCTTTCTTT
TRBJ2-7 TRBD1 TRBV7-8 few CASSPLRQGSYEQYF TGTGCCAGCAGCCCCCTTAGACAGGGCAGCTACGAGCAGTACTTC
TRBJ1-2 . TRBV13 many CASSPRLDRPNYGYTF TGTGCCAGCAGCCCGAGATTAGACCGCCCTAACTATGGCTACACCTTC
TRBJ2-1 . TRBV10-3 many CAISDGSGYEQFF TGTGCCATCAGTGATGGTAGCGGCTATGAGCAGTTCTTC
TRBJ2-1 TRBD2 TRBV5-4 many CASSLGAGVNEQFF TGTGCCAGCAGCTTGGGGGCGGGAGTTAATGAGCAGTTCTTC
TRBJ1-1 TRBD1 TRBV6-2/TRBV6-3 . CASSYAGTGEAFF TGTGCCAGCAGTTACGCCGGGACAGGGGAAGCTTTCTTT
TRBJ2-1 . TRBV5-5 . CASSLDGGMNQQFF TGTGCCAGCAGCTTGGATGGGGGGATGAATCAGCAGTTCTTC
TRBJ2-1 . TRBV19 once CASSSLRAGLKEQFF TGTGCCAGTAGCTCTCTGCGGGCAGGACTAAAGGAGCAGTTCTTC
TRBJ1-2 TRBD1 TRBV28 many CASSSLKSRDRGSGYTF TGTGCCAGCAGTTCCTTAAAGTCCCGGGACAGGGGAAGTGGCTACACCTTC
TRBJ1-1 . TRBV6-2/TRBV6-3 many CASSRRNQAFF TGTGCCAGCAGTCGACGGAATCAAGCTTTCTTT
TRBJ2-3 TRBD2 TRBV5-6 few CASSLYLAGGPLNTDTQYF TGTGCCAGCAGCTTGTATCTAGCGGGGGGGCCTCTAAACACAGATACGCAGTATTTT
TRBJ2-7 TRBD1 TRBV28 . CASSPGTVSEQYF TGTGCCAGCAGTCCCGGGACAGTTAGCGAGCAGTACTTC
TRBJ2-1 . TRBV7-2 many CASSLGSSRVNEQFF TGTGCCAGCAGCTTAGGATCAAGCCGGGTCAATGAGCAGTTCTTC
TRBJ2-1 . TRBV20-1 few CSAAIPSTGNNEQFF TGCAGTGCCGCCATCCCTTCTACAGGAAACAATGAGCAGTTCTTC
TRBJ2-1 TRBD1 TRBV5-1 few CASSLAQGAGNEQFF TGCGCCAGCAGCTTGGCCCAGGGGGCAGGGAATGAGCAGTTCTTC
TRBJ2-7 . TRBV7-9 . CASSSRTAIGKSYEQYF TGTGCCAGCAGCTCCAGGACAGCCATAGGGAAATCCTACGAGCAGTACTTC
TRBJ2-1 . TRBV3-1 many CASSQEWGSYNEQFF TGTGCCAGCAGCCAAGAGTGGGGATCCTACAATGAGCAGTTCTTC
TRBJ2-5 . TRBV9 . CASSPGVNKETQYF TGTGCCAGCAGCCCCGGCGTCAACAAAGAGACCCAGTACTTC
TRBJ1-2 . TRBV7-9 many CASSVPGLPNYGYTF TGTGCCAGCAGCGTACCGGGACTGCCGAACTATGGCTACACCTTC
TRBJ2-1 . TRBV5-1 many CASTFLDSYNEQFF TGCGCCAGCACTTTTCTTGACTCCTACAATGAGCAGTTCTTC
TRBJ2-7 TRBD1 TRBV10-1 many CASSEQGEYEQYF TGCGCCAGCAGTGAACAGGGGGAATACGAGCAGTACTTC
TRBJ2-2 . TRBV5-1 many CASRGQFGTGELFF TGCGCCAGCCGGGGACAATTCGGGACCGGGGAGCTGTTTTTT
TRBJ1-6 TRBD1 TRBV7-2 many CASRLTGETSPLHF TGTGCCAGCAGACTTACAGGGGAAACTTCACCCCTCCACTTT
TRBJ2-2 . TRBV24-1 . CATSDLPLPVGELFF TGTGCCACCAGTGATTTGCCCCTACCTGTCGGGGAGCTGTTTTTT
TRBJ2-4 . TRBV19 few CASSMGQAVLRIQYF TGTGCCAGTAGTATGGGTCAAGCGGTCCTAAGGATTCAGTACTTC
TRBJ2-1 . TRBV29-1 few CSVEDRGSSYNEQFF TGCAGCGTTGAAGATAGGGGGAGCTCCTACAATGAGCAGTTCTTC
TRBJ1-3 . TRBV29-1 many CSADGISGNTIYF TGCAGTGCTGACGGGATCTCTGGAAACACCATATATTTT
TRBJ1-6 . TRBV4-2 many CASSQKVTGSNNSPLHF TGTGCCAGCAGCCAAAAGGTGACAGGTTCGAATAATTCACCCCTCCACTTT
TRBJ2-7 . TRBV20-1 . CSATGTSSYEQYF TGCAGTGCGACCGGGACTTCCTCCTACGAGCAGTACTTC
TRBJ2-3 TRBD2 TRBV20-1 many CSATTSGTDTQYF TGCAGTGCTACGACTAGCGGCACAGATACGCAGTATTTT
TRBJ1-1 . TRBV11-1 few CASTITGTEAFF TGTGCCAGCACCATAACAGGGACTGAAGCTTTCTTT
TRBJ2-5 . TRBV9 many CASSVEGRGQQETQYF TGTGCCAGCAGCGTAGAAGGCAGAGGTCAACAAGAGACCCAGTACTTC
TRBJ1-1 . TRBV18 many CASSPKVSTEAFF TGTGCCAGCTCACCCAAGGTTAGCACTGAAGCTTTCTTT
TRBJ2-2 . TRBV7-9 few CASSPPANTGELFF TGTGCCAGCAGCCCCCCAGCGAACACCGGGGAGCTGTTTTTT
TRBJ2-2 TRBD1 TRBV2 many CASRPQGDGNGELFF TGTGCCAGCAGACCCCAGGGGGATGGTAACGGGGAGCTGTTTTTT
TRBJ2-5 TRBD1 TRBV28 many CASSLVTGGGETQYF TGTGCCAGCAGTTTAGTTACAGGGGGCGGCGAGACCCAGTACTTC
TRBJ1-1 . TRBV5-4 . CASSSDPRDATEAFF TGTGCCAGCAGCTCGGACCCCCGGGACGCGACTGAAGCTTTCTTT
TRBJ2-2 . TRBV11-2 many CASSIRQEGTGELFF TGTGCCAGCAGCATCAGACAGGAAGGTACCGGGGAGCTGTTTTTT
TRBJ2-2 TRBD2 TRBV4-1 many CASSQETSGGQSTGELFF TGCGCCAGCAGCCAAGAGACTAGCGGGGGGCAGAGCACCGGGGAGCTGTTTTTT
TRBJ2-1 . TRBV7-7 . CASSTVQGNEQFF TGTGCTAGCAGCACCGTACAGGGCAATGAGCAGTTCTTC